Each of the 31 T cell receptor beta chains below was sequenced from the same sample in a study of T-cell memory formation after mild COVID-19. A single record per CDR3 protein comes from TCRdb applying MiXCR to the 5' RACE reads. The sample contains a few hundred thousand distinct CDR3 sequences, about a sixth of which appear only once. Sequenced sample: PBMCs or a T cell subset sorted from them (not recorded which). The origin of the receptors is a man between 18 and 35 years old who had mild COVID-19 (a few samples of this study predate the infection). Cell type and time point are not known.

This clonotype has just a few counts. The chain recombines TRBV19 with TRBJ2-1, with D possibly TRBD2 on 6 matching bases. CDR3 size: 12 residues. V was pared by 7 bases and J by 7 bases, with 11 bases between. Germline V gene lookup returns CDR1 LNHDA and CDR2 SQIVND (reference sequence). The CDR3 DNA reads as TGTGCCAGTACCCCTGGGGGGAATGAGCAGTTCTTC. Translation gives CASTPGGNEQFF.

This CDR3 reads CSARDAGGVEKLFF. The CDR3 DNA sequence: TGCAGTGCTAGAGATGCAGGGGGAGTGGAAAAACTGTTTTTT. This chain links TRBV20-1 with TRBJ1-4; 7 nucleotides align to TRBD1. This CDR3 comprises 14 residues. Germline V gene data show CDR1 as DFQATT and CDR2 as SNEGSKA (reference sequence). J gave up 8 bases and V 0 bases, and 6 bases lay outside the gene matches.

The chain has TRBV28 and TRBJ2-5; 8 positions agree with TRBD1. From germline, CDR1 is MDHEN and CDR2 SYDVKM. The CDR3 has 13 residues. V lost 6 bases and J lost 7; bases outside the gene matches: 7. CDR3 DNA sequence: TGTGCCAGCAGCCGGACAGGGTGGACGACCCAGTACTTC. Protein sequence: CASSRTGWTTQYF.

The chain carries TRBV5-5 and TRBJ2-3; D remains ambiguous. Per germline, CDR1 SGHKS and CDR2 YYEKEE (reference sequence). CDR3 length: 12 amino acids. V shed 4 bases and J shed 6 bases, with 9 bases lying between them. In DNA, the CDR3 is TGTGCCAGCAGCGTCCTAGGGGATACGCAGTATTTT. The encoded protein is CASSVLGDTQYF.

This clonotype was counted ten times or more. This CDR3 reads CASSFLLVRGTGDSPLHF. For the CDR3, the DNA is TGTGCCAGCAGTTTTCTTCTTGTCCGCGGGACAGGGGATTCACCCCTCCACTTT. V gene TRBV28 combines with J gene TRBJ1-6; 10 bases fit TRBD1. V dropped 3 bases and J dropped 8; count of bases not matched to a gene: 13. CDR3 size: 18 residues. CDR1 and CDR2 (germline): MDHEN, SYDVKM.

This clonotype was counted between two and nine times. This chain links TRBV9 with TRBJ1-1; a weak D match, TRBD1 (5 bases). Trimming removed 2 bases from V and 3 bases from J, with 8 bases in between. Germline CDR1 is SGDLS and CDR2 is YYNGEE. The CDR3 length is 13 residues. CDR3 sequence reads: CASSVRGDTEAFF. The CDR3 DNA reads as TGTGCCAGCAGCGTCCGGGGGGACACTGAAGCTTTCTTT.

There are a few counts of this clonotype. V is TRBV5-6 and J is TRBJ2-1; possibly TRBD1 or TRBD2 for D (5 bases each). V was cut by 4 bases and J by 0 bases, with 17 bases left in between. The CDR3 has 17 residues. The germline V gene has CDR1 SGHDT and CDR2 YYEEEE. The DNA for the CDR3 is TGTGCCAGCAGCCCAGGTCCGGGGCAGGGCTCCTACAATGAGCAGTTCTTC. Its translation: CASSPGPGQGSYNEQFF.

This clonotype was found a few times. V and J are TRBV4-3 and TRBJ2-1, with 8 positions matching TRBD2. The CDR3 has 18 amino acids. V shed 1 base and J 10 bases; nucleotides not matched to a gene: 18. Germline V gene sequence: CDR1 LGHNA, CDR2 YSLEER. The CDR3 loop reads CASSQGAGILAEYGEQFF. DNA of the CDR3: TGCGCCAGCAGCCAAGGCGCTGGAATACTAGCGGAGTATGGCGAGCAGTTCTTC.

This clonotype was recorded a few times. In DNA form, the CDR3 reads TGCAGTGCCCGAGACCCGGGCTACAGCTCCTACGAGCAGTACGTC. This translates into CSARDPGYSSYEQYV. V is TRBV20-1 and J is TRBJ2-7; D call uncertain. V was shortened by 6 bases and J by 0 bases, with 18 bases between the two germline ends. Germline CDR1 DFQATT, CDR2 SNEGSKA (reference sequence). The CDR3 contains 15 residues.

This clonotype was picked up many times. The CDR3 region is CASSPGRILGYEQFF. CDR3 in DNA: TGTGCCAGCAGCCCCGGACGGATCCTGGGTTATGAGCAGTTCTTC. V gene TRBV4-2 combines with J gene TRBJ2-1; no firm D call. Germline CDR1 and CDR2: LGHNA and YNFKEQ. The CDR3 sequence is 15 residues long. Trimming removed 4 bases from V and 8 bases from J, with 18 bases in between.

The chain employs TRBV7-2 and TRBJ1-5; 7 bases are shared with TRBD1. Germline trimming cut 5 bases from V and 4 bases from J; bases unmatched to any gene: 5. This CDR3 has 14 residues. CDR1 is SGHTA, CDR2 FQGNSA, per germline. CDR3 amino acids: CASSMTGSNQPQHF. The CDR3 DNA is TGTGCCAGCAGCATGACAGGGTCTAATCAGCCCCAGCATTTT.

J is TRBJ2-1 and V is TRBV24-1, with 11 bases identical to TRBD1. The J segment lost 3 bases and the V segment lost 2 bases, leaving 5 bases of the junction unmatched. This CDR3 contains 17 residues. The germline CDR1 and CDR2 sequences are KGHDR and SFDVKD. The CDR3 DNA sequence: TGTGCCACCAGTGATTCTCCCGGGACAGGGGGCTACAATGAGCAGTTCTTC. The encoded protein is CATSDSPGTGGYNEQFF.

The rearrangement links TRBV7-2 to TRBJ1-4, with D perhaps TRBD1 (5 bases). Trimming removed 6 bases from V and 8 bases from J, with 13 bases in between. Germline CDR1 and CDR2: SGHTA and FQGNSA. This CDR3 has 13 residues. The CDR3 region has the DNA TGTGCCAGCAGGTTATCCGGGACGGAAAAACTGTTTTTT. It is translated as CASRLSGTEKLFF.

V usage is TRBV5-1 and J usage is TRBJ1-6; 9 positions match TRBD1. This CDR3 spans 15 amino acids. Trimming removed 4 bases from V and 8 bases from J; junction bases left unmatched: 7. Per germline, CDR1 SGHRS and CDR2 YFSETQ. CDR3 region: CASSAQGAGDSPLHF. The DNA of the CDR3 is TGCGCCAGCAGCGCACAGGGGGCCGGGGATTCACCCCTCCACTTT.

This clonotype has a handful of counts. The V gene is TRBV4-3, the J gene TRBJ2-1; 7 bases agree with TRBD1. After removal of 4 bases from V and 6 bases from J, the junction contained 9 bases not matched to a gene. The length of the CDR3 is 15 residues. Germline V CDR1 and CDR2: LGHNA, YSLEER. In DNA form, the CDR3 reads TGCGCCAGCAGCCCCGTCCCGGGACAGATCAATGAGCAGTTCTTC. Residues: CASSPVPGQINEQFF.

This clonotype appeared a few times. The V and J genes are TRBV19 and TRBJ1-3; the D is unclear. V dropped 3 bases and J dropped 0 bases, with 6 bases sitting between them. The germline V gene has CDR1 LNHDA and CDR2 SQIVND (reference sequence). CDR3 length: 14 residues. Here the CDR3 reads CASSIGGSGNTIYF. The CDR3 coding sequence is TGTGCCAGTAGTATCGGAGGCTCTGGAAACACCATATATTTT.

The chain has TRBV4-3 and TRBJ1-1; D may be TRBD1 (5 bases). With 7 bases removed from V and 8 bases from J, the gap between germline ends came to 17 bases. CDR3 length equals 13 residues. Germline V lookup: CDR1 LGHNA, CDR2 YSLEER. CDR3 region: CASTPRTGREAFF. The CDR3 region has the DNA TGCGCCAGCACACCGCGTACAGGTCGGGAAGCTTTCTTT.

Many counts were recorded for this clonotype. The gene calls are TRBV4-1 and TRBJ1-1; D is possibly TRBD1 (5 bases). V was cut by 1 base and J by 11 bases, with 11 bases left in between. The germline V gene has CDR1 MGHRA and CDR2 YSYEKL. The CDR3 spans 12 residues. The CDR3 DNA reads TGCGCCAGCAGCCAAGTGGCAGGGAGGGCTTTCTTT. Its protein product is CASSQVAGRAFF.

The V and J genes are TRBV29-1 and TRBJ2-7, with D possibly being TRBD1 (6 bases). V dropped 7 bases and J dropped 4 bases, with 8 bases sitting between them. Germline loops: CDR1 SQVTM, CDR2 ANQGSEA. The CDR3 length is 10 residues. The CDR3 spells CSGTDYEQYV. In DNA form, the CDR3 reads TGCAGCGGGACAGATTACGAGCAGTACGTC.

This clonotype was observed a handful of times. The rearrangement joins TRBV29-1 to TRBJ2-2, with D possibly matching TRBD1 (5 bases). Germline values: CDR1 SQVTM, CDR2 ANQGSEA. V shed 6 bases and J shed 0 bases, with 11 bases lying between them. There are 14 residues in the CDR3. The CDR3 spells CSVPSGSNTGELFF. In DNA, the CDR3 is TGCAGCGTCCCTTCAGGGTCGAACACCGGGGAGCTGTTTTTT.

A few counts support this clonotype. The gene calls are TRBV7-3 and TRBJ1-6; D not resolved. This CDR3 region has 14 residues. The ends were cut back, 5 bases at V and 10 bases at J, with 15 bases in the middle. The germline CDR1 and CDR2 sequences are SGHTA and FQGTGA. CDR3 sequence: CASSASGLGSPLHF. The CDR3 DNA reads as TGTGCCAGCAGCGCATCAGGATTAGGATCACCCCTCCACTTT.

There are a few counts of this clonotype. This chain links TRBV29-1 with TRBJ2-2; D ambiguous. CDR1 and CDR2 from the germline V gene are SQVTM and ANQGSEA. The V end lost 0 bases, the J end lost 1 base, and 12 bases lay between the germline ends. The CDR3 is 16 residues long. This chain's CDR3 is CSVEDRGRRNTGELFF. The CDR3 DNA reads TGCAGCGTTGAAGATAGAGGCAGGAGGAACACCGGGGAGCTGTTTTTT.

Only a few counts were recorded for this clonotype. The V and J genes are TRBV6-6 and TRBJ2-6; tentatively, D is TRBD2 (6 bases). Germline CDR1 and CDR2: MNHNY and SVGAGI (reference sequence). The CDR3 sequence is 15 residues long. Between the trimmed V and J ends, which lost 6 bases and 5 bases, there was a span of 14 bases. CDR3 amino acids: CASSFSGDRANVLTF. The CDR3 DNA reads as TGTGCCAGCAGCTTTTCGGGGGATAGGGCCAACGTCCTGACTTTC.

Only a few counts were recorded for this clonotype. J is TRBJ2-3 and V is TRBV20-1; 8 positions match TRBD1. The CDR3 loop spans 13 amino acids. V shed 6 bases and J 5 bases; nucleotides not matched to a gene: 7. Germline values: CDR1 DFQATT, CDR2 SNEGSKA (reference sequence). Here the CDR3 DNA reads TGCAGTGCCAGACAGGGGAACGTAGATACGCAGTATTTT. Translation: CSARQGNVDTQYF.

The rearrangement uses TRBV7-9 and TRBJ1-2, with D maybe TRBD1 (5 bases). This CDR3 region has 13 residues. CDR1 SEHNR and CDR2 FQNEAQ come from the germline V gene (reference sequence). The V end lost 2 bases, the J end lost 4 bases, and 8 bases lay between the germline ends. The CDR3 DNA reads TGTGCCAGCAGCTTACAAGGGACCTATGGCTACACCTTC. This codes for CASSLQGTYGYTF.

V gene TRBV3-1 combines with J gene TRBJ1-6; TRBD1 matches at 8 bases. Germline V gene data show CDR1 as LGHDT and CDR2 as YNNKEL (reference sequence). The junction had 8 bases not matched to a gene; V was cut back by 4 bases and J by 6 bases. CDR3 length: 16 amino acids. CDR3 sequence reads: CASSRLGTGLNSPLHF. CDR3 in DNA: TGTGCCAGCAGCCGTCTCGGGACAGGACTTAATTCACCCCTCCACTTT.

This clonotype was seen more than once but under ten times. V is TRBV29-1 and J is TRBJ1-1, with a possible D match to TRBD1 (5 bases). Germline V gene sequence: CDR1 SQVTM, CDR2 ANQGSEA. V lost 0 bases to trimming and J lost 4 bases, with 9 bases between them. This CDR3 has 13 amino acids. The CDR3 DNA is TGCAGCGTTGAAGATGGCAGGGCCACTGAAGCTTTCTTT. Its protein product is CSVEDGRATEAFF.

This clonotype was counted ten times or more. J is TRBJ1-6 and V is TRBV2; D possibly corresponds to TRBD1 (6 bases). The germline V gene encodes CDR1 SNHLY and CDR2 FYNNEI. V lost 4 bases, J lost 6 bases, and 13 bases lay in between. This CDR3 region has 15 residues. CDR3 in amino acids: CASSVVGGPNSPLHF. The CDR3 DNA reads TGTGCCAGCAGTGTAGTGGGGGGGCCTAATTCACCCCTCCACTTT.

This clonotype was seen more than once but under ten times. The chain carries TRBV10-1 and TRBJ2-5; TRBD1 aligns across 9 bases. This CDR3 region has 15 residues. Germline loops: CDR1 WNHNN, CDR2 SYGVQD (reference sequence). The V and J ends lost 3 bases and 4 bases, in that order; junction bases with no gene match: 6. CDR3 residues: CASSEDYRGLETQYF. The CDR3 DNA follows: TGCGCCAGCAGTGAAGACTACAGGGGGCTAGAGACCCAGTACTTC.

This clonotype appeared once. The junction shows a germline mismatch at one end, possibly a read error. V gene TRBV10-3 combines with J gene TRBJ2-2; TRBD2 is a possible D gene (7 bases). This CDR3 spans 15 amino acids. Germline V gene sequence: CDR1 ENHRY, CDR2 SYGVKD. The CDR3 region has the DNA TGTGCCACCGCCTTAGGGGGGGGAAACACCGGGGAGCTGATTTTT. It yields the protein CATALGGGNTGELIF.

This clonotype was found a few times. The CDR3 region is CASSFSTSGGQETQYF. CDR3 bases: TGCGCCAGCAGCTTCTCGACTAGCGGGGGCCAAGAGACCCAGTACTTC. This chain connects TRBV5-1 to TRBJ2-5; TRBD2 matches at 12 bases. Unmatched junction bases numbered 3, after V lost 2 bases and J lost 1 base. Germline V gives CDR1 SGHRS, CDR2 YFSETQ. This CDR3 contains 16 residues.